This entry is about one T cell receptor beta chain. CDR1 SGHRS and CDR2 YFSETQ come from the germline V gene. V dropped 3 bases and J dropped 7 bases, with 17 bases sitting between them. CDR3 size: 15 residues. This specimen belongs to a study of patients and donors after allogeneic stem cell transplantation. MiXCR, run by TCRdb on the RT-PCR reads, gives a single entry per CDR3 protein. The sample carries approximately 170,000 distinct CDR3 sequences, 25% to 35% recorded once. The rearrangement links TRBV5-1 to TRBJ1-5; tentatively, D is TRBD1 (6 bases). This receptor was identified in a human donor who was either an allogeneic HSCT recipient or a stem cell or donor lymphocyte infusion donor (not recorded which). It is not recorded whose cells these are; they may come from a transplant donor. The sequenced material came from blood, either unsorted or a sorted T cell fraction (not recorded which). The CDR3 nucleotides are TGCGCCAGCAGCTATGCCGGGGGCGCAGGCCAGCCCCAGCATTTT. This sequence encodes CASSYAGGAGQPQHF. Supplemented by reference TRBV5-1 and TRBJ1-5, the full variable domain reads KAGVTQTPRYLIKTRGQQVTLSCSPISGHRSVSWYQQTPGQGLQFLFEYFSETQRNKGNFPGRFSGRQFSNSRSEMNVSTLELGDSALYLCASSYAGGAGQPQHFGDGTRLSIL.